This entry features one T cell receptor (beta chain) sequence. What it binds is not known. This entry comes from a study of human versus mouse CDR3 diversity and MHC coevolution. Study as a whole: Samples had between about 0.6 x 10^7 and 1.6 x 10^7 valid reads. Points from the study as a whole: By iCHAO1, human TCR beta clonotypes numbered roughly 1.7 million, the most. Clonal inequality was lowest in two of the three human donors.

Naive CD4 T cells, CD45RO-negative and CD62L-positive, were flow-sorted from PBMCs. Trimming pared 1 base from V and 5 bases from J, leaving 11 bases between. CDR3 length: 14 amino acids. CDR1 is SGHNT and CDR2 is YYREEE in the germline V gene (reference sequence). Assay used: immunoSEQ multiplex PCR; TCRdb lists only in-frame clones, some missing. The profile shows 75,000 to 90,000 clones, roughly 93% of them singletons. This chain links TRBV5-4 with TRBJ2-3, with D possibly TRBD2 on 5 matching bases. The receptor was derived from a person between 25 and 70 years old in good health. Sequencing input: naive CD4+ T cells from blood. Subset denoted: CD45RO-negative CD62L-positive naive CD4 T cells. CDR3 bases: TGTGCCAGCAGCTTGCGGGGTAGGGAAGATACGCAGTATTTT. Residues: CASSLRGREDTQYF.